This T cell receptor (beta chain) was observed in a study of T cell responses to AZD1222 COVID-19 vaccine. Germline values: CDR1 LGHNA, CDR2 YNFKEQ. Losses at the gene ends were 1 base for V and 4 bases for J; bases not matched to a gene: 1. The CDR3 spans 15 residues. Libraries were prepared by immunoSEQ multiplex PCR; TCRdb keeps only in-frame clonotypes and omits some of them. The sample holds tens of thousands of clones, approximately 90% seen once. The specimen was peripheral blood, collected 28 days after the second AZD1222 dose. The gene calls are TRBV4-2 and TRBJ2-2; 9 bases align to TRBD1. The TCR originated in an adult who received the AZD1222 COVID-19 vaccine. In nucleotides, the CDR3 is TGTGCCAGCAGCCAAGGACAGGGGGTCACCGGGGAGCTGTTTTTT. This codes for CASSQGQGVTGELFF.